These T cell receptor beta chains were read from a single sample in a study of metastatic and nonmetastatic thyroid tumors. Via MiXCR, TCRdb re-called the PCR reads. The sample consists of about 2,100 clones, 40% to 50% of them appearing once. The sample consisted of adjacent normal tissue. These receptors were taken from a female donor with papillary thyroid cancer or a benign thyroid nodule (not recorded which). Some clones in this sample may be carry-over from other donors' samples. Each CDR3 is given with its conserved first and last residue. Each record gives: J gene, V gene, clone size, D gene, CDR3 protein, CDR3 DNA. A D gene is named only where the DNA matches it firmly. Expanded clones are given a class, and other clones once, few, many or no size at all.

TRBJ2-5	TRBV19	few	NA	CASSTGTSGTQYF	TGTGCCAGTAGTACCGGGACTTCGGGGACCCAGTACTTC
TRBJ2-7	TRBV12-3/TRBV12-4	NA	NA	CASSPFNIHLYEQYF	TGTGCCAGCAGTCCGTTCAACATCCACCTCTACGAGCAGTACTTC
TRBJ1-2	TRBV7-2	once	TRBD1	CASSLSTGTGGGYGYTF	TGTGCCAGCAGCCTATCGACCGGGACAGGGGGCGGCTATGGCTACACCTTC
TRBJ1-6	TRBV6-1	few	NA	CASSELGGNSPLHF	TGTGCCAGCAGTGAACTCGGGGGTAATTCACCCCTCCACTTT
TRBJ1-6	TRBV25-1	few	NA	CASSESWGGRDNSPLHF	TGTGCCAGCAGTGAATCTTGGGGGGGACGGGATAATTCACCCCTCCACTTT
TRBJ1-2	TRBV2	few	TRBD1	CASNRQGPNYGYTF	TGTGCCAGCAATCGACAGGGCCCCAACTATGGCTACACCTTC
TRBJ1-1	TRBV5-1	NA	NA	CASSSPTGRPTEAFF	TGCGCCAGCAGCTCCCCAACAGGGCGTCCCACTGAAGCTTTCTTT
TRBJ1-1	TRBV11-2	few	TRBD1	CASSLAFLGGSEAFF	TGTGCCAGCAGCTTAGCTTTCTTAGGGGGCTCTGAAGCTTTCTTT
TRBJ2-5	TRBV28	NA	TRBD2	CASSSSGREETQYF	TGTGCCAGCAGTTCTAGCGGGAGAGAAGAGACCCAGTACTTC
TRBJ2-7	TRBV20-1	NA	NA	CSASGEGVEQYF	TGCAGTGCTAGCGGCGAGGGGGTCGAGCAGTACTTC
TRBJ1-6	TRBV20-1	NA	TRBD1	CSALIQGARASPLHF	TGCAGTGCTTTAATACAGGGGGCGCGGGCTTCACCCCTCCACTTT
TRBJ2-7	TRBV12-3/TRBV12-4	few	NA	CASSASERTERGYF	TGTGCCAGCAGCGCCTCCGAGAGGACGGAACGGGGATACTTC
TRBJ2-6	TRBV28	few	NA	CASRILWVLSSGANVLTF	TGTGCCAGCAGGATCCTTTGGGTCCTTAGCTCTGGGGCCAACGTCCTGACTTTC
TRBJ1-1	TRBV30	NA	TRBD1	CAWRRTGRNTEAFF	TGTGCCTGGAGGAGGACAGGGAGGAACACTGAAGCTTTCTTT
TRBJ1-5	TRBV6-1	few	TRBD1	CASRSETGNQPQHF	TGTGCCAGCAGATCAGAGACAGGGAATCAGCCCCAGCATTTT
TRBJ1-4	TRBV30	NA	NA	CAWGVQEVNEKLFF	TGTGCCTGGGGCGTACAGGAGGTAAATGAAAAACTGTTTTTT
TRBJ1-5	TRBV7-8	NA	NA	CASSVDSFNQPQHF	TGTGCCAGCAGCGTCGACAGCTTCAATCAGCCCCAGCATTTT
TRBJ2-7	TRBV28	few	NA	CASSLAAGYEQYF	TGTGCCAGCAGTTTAGCCGCGGGCTACGAGCAGTACTTC
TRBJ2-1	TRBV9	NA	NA	CASSVGHDPSVSYNEQFF	TGTGCCAGCAGCGTTGGCCACGATCCTAGCGTCTCCTACAATGAGCAGTTCTTC
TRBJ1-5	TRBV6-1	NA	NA	CASSDLSVQPQHF	TGTGCCAGCAGTGATCTGTCGGTTCAGCCCCAGCATTTT
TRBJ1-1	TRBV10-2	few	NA	CASTATGNTEAFF	TGCGCCAGCACAGCAACAGGGAACACTGAAGCTTTCTTT
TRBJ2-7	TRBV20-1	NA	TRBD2	CSARRGLAGGPSEQYF	TGCAGTGCTAGACGAGGACTAGCGGGAGGGCCGTCCGAGCAGTACTTC
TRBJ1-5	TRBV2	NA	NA	CASGSRARDTRFFSNQPQHF	TGTGCCAGCGGAAGTCGAGCCCGGGACACCAGATTTTTTAGCAATCAGCCCCAGCATTTT
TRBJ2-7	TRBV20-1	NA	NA	CSARSTEGRNYEQYF	TGCAGTGCTAGGAGCACCGAGGGGCGCAACTACGAGCAGTACTTC
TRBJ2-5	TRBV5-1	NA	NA	CASFEGGGTQYF	TGCGCCAGCTTTGAGGGTGGTGGGACCCAGTACTTC
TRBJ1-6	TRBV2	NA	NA	CASTEGQFSNSPLHF	TGTGCCAGCACAGAGGGACAATTTTCTAATTCACCCCTCCACTTT
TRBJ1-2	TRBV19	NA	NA	CASSTGGGSRSGYTF	TGTGCCAGTAGTACCGGCGGGGGGTCAAGATCTGGCTACACCTTC
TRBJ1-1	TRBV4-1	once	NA	CASAQDPGATEAFF	TGCGCCAGCGCCCAAGATCCGGGGGCCACTGAAGCTTTCTTT
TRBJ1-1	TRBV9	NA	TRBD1	CASSAAPGQGVTEAFF	TGTGCCAGCAGCGCAGCTCCGGGACAGGGCGTCACTGAAGCTTTCTTT
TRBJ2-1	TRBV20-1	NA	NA	CSARDFNSYNEQFF	TGCAGTGCACGGGACTTCAACTCCTACAATGAGCAGTTCTTC
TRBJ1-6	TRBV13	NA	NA	CASSLSFLEGSPLHF	TGTGCCAGCAGCTTATCTTTTTTAGAGGGATCACCCCTCCACTTT
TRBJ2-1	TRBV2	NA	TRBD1	CASSLGQGASNEQIF	TGTGCCAGCAGTTTAGGACAGGGGGCAAGCAATGAGCAGATCTTC
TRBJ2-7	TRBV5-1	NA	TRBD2	CASSSYGGRAGRSYEQYF	TGCGCCAGCAGCTCATATGGCGGGAGGGCCGGGAGGTCCTACGAGCAGTACTTC
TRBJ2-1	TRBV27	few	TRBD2	CASKTSGTSGYNEQFF	TGTGCCAGCAAGACCTCCGGGACTAGCGGGTACAATGAGCAGTTCTTC
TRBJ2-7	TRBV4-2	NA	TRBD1	CASSPTGVGLDEQYF	TGTGCCAGCAGCCCGACAGGGGTTGGGTTGGACGAGCAGTACTTC
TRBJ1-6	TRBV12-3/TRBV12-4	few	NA	CASSLNNSPLHF	TGTGCCAGCAGTCTCAATAATTCACCCCTCCACTTT
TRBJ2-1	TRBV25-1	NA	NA	CASSATTHFKTGGVDNEQFF	TGTGCCAGCAGCGCCACAACCCATTTTAAGACTGGTGGTGTGGACAATGAGCAGTTCTTC
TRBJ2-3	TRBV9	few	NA	CASGDNRADTQYF	TGTGCCAGCGGGGATAACAGGGCAGATACGCAGTATTTT
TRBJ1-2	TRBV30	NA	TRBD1	CAWSSGTGNNYGYTF	TGTGCCTGGAGTAGCGGGACAGGGAATAACTATGGCTACACCTTC
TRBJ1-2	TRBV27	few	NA	CASSLNGGKTPYTF	TGTGCCAGCAGTTTAAATGGTGGGAAAACACCCTACACCTTC
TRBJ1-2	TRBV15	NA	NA	CATGGEFYGYTF	TGTGCCACTGGCGGGGAGTTCTATGGCTACACCTTC
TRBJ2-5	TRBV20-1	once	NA	CSARGGGYWETQYF	TGCAGTGCTAGAGGGGGCGGGTACTGGGAGACCCAGTACTTC
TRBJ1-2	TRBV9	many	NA	CASSQEDGGYTF	TGTGCCAGCAGCCAAGAGGACGGTGGCTACACCTTC
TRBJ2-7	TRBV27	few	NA	CASSLGHSYEQYF	TGTGCCAGCAGTTTAGGACACTCCTACGAGCAGTACTTC
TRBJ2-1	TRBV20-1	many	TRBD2	CSAPLAGLYEQFF	TGCAGTGCTCCCCTAGCGGGACTCTATGAGCAGTTCTTC
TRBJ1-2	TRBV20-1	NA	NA	CSATRGNDGYTF	TGCAGTGCCACGCGGGGGAATGATGGCTACACCTTC
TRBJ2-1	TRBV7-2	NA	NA	CASSFASGFNNEQFF	TGTGCCAGCAGCTTTGCGAGCGGGTTTAACAATGAGCAGTTCTTC
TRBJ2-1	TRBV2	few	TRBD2	CASRVAGAGGHEQFF	TGTGCCAGCAGGGTAGCGGGAGCGGGGGGCCATGAGCAGTTCTTC
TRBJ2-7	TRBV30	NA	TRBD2	CAWVRDYPYEQYF	TGTGCCTGGGTCCGGGACTACCCTTACGAGCAGTACTTC